This T cell receptor (beta chain) appears in the sequencing data of a study of CXCR3-negative and CXCR3-positive naive CD8 T cells. Across the study: Each library gave roughly 1.6 +/- 0.3 million of roughly 130 million TRB reads. Regarding the study as a whole: Cryopreserved cells showed partially decreased CXCR3 expression, and most assays used fresh PBMCs. CXCR3-expressing naive cells carried TRB CDR3s more hydrophobic than those of CXCR3-negative naive cells. It was found that naive subsets had comparable surface CD5, and TCR strength was inferred from TRB CDR3 properties.

Preparation of TRB cDNA libraries relied on 5' RACE carrying UMI labels. TCRdb reprocessed the 5' RACE reads and keeps a single row for each CDR3 protein, giving no DNA. Here the sample table reports approximately 98,000 distinct CDR3 sequences. Turning to this clonotype: Antigen: not known.

CDR1 is DFQATT and CDR2 is SNEGSKA in the germline V gene (reference sequence). The CDR3 consists of 14 residues. Input material: naive CXCR3+ CD8+ T cells from blood. This sample's subset: CD45RO-CCR7+CD27+CD95- naive CD8+ T cells expressing CXCR3 (TNR3+). The chain employs TRBV20-1 and TRBJ1-1; TCRdb selects TRBD1, and the lack of DNA leaves this call unchecked. The source of this sequence is a human donor in good health. Some clones in this sample may be carry-over from other donors' samples. The CDR3 loop is CSAPPQGWFTEAFF.